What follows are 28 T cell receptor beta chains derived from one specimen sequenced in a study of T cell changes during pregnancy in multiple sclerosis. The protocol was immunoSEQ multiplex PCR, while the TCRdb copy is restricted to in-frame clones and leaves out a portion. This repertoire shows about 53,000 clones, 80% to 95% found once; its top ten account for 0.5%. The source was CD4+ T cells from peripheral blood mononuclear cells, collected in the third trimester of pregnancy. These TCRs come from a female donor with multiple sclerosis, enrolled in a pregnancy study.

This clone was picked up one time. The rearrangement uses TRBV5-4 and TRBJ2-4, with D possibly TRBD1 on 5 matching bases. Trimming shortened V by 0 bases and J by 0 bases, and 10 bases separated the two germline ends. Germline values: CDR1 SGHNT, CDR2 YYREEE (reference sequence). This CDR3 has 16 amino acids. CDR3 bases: TGTGCCAGCAGCTTGGGGGGCTCGTTAGCCAAAAACATTCAGTACTTC. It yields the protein CASSLGGSLAKNIQYF.

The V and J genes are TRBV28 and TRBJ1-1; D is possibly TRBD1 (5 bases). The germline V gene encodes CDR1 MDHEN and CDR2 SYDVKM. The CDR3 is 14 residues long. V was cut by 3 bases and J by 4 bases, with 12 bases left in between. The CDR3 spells CASSLGGEGTEAFF. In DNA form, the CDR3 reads TGTGCCAGCAGTTTGGGAGGGGAGGGCACTGAAGCTTTCTTT.

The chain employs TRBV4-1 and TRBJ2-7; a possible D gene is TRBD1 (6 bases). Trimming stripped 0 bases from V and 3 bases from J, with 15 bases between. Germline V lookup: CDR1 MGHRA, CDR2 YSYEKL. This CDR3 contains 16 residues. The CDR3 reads CASSQDHAQGSYEQYF. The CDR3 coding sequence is TGCGCCAGCAGCCAAGACCACGCTCAGGGGAGCTACGAGCAGTACTTC.

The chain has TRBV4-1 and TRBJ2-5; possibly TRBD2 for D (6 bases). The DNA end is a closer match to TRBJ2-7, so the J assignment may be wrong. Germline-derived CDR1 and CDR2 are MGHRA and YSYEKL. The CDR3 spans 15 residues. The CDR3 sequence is CASSQEGRGLNEQYF. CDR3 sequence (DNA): TGCGCCAGCAGCCAAGAGGGACGGGGGTTGAACGAGCAGTACTTC.

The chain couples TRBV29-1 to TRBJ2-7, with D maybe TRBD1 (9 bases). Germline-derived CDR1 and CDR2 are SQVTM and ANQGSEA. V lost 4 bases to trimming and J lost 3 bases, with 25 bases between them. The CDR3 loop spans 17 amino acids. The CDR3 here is CSVVGRGDRERRYEQYF. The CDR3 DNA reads TGCAGCGTTGTTGGGCGGGGGGACAGGGAACGGCGCTACGAGCAGTACTTC.

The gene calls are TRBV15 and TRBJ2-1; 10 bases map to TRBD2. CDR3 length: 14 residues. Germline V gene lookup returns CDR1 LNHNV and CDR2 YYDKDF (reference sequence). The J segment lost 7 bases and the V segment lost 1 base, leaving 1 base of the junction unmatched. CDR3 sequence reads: CATSRGAGGNEQFF. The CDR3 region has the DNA TGTGCCACCAGCAGAGGAGCGGGGGGGAATGAGCAGTTCTTC.

The CDR3 protein is CASRPTGGSEKLFF. The CDR3 nucleotides read TGTGCCAGCAGGCCAACAGGGGGCTCAGAAAAACTGTTTTTT. This rearrangement joins TRBV6-6 to TRBJ1-4, with 9 positions matching TRBD1. This CDR3 has 14 residues. Germline CDR1 and CDR2: MNHNY and SVGAGI (reference sequence). With V trimmed by 6 bases and J by 8 bases, 7 bases remained unmatched.

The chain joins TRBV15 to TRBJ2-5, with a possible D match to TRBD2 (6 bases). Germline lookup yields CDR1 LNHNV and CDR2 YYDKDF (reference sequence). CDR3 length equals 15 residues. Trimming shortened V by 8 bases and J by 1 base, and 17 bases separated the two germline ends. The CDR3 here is CATSPGVGVQETQYF. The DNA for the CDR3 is TGTGCCACCTCGCCGGGGGTCGGTGTCCAAGAGACCCAGTACTTC.

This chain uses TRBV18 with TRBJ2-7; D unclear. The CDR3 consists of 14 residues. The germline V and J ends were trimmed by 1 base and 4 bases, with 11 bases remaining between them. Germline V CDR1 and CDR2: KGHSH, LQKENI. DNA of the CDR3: TGTGCCAGCTCACCACAACGCGGTGGGTACGAGCAGTACTTC. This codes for CASSPQRGGYEQYF.

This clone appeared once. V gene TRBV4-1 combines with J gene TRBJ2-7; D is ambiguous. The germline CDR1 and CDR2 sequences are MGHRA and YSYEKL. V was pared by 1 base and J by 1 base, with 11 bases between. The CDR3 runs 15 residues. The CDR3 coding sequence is TGCGCCAGCAGCCAAGGGGCAGGTCAGTCCTACGAGCAGTACTTC. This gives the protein CASSQGAGQSYEQYF.

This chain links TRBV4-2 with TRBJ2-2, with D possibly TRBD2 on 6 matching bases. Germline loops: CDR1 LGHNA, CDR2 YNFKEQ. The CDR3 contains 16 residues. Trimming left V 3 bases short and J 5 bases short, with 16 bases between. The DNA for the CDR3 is TGTGCCAGCAGCCATACGGGACTCCTCATTACCGGGGAGCTGTTTTTT. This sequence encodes CASSHTGLLITGELFF.

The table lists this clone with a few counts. As DNA, the CDR3 is TGTGCCAGTAGTATACTTACCAGGGGGGACAATCAGCCCCAGCATTTT. It codes for CASSILTRGDNQPQHF. The chain links TRBV19 to TRBJ1-5; 7 nucleotides align to TRBD1. This CDR3 is built from 16 residues. From germline, CDR1 is LNHDA and CDR2 SQIVND (reference sequence). V shed 2 bases and J 3 bases; nucleotides not matched to a gene: 7.

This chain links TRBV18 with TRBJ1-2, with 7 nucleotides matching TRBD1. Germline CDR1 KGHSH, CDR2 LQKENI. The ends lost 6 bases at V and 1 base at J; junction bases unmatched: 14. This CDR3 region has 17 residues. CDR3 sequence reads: CASSPNPPAGGNYGYTF. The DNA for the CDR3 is TGTGCCAGCTCCCCCAATCCTCCGGCAGGGGGTAACTATGGCTACACCTTC.

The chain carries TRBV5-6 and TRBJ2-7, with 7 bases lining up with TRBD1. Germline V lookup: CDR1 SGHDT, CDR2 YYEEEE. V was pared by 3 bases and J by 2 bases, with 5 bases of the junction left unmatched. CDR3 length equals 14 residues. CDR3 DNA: TGTGCCAGCAGCTCTGGGGACAGCACCTACGAGCAGTACTTC. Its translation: CASSSGDSTYEQYF.

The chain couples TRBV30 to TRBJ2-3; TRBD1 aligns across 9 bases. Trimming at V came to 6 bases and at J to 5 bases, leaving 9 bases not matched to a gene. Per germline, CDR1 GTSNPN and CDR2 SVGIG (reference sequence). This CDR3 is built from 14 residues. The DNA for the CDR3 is TGTGCCTGCATTTCCGGGACAGGGATAGATACGCAGTATTTT. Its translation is CACISGTGIDTQYF.

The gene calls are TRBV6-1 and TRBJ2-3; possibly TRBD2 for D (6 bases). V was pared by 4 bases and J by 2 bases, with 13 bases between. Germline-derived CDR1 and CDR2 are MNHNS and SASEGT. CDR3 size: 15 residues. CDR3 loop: CASSGWGDNTDTQYF. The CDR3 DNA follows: TGTGCCAGCAGTGGGTGGGGGGATAACACAGATACGCAGTATTTT.

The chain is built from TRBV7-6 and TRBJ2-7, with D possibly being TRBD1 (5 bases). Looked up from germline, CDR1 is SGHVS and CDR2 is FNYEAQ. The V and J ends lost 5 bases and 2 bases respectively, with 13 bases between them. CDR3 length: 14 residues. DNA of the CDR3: TGTGCCAGCAGCCACAGGACCCACCCCTACGAGCAGTACTTC. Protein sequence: CASSHRTHPYEQYF.

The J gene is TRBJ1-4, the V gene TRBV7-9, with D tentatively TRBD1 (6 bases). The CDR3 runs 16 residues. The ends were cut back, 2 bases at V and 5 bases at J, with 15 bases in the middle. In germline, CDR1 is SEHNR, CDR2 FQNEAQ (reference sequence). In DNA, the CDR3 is TGTGCCAGCAGCTTAACAGTAAGCCAGGGGAATGAAAAACTGTTTTTT. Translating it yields CASSLTVSQGNEKLFF.

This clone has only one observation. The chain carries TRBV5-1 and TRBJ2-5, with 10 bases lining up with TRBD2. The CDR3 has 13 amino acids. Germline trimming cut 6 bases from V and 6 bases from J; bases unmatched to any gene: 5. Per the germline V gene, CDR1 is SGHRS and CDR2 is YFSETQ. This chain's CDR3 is CASTPSGGQTQYF. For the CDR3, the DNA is TGCGCCAGCACCCCTAGCGGGGGACAGACCCAGTACTTC.

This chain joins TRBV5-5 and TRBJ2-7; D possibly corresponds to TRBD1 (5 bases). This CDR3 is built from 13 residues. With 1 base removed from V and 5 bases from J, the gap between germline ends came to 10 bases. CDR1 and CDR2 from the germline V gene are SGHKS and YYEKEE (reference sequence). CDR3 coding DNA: TGTGCCAGCAGCTTGCAAGGCAGGGACGAGCAGTACTTC. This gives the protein CASSLQGRDEQYF.

CDR3 residues: CAWSVGPSTGGEAFF. The CDR3 bases are TGTGCCTGGAGTGTAGGGCCCAGTACCGGGGGTGAAGCTTTCTTT. This chain links TRBV30 with TRBJ1-1, with TRBD1 as a possible D gene (5 bases). Looked up from germline, CDR1 is GTSNPN and CDR2 is SVGIG (reference sequence). The ends were cut back, 0 bases at V and 7 bases at J, with 18 bases in the middle. This CDR3 is built from 15 residues.

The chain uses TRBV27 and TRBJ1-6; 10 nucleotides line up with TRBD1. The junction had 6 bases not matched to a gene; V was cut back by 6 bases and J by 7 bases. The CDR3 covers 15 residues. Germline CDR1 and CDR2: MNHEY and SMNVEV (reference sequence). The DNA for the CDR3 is TGTGCCAGCAGGCCAGACAGGGGGCAGAATTCACCCCTCCACTTT. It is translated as CASRPDRGQNSPLHF.

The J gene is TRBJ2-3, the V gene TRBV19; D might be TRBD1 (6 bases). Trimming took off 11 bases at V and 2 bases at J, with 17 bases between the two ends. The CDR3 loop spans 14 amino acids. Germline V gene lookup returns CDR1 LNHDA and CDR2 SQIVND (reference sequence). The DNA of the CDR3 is TGTGCCTCATCGGACAGTAGGGCCACAGATACGCAGTATTTT. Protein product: CASSDSRATDTQYF.

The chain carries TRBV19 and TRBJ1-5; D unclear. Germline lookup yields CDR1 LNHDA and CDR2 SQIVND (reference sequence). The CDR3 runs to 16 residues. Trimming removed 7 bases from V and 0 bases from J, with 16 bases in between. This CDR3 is CASNELGRGSNQPQHF. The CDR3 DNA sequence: TGTGCCAGTAACGAACTAGGACGGGGTAGCAATCAGCCCCAGCATTTT.

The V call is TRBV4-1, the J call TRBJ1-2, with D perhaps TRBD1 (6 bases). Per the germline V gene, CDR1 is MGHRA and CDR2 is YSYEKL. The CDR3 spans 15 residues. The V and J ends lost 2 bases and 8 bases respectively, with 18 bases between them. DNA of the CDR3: TGCGCCAGCAGCCAACCGGGACATGCGGTAAAGGGCTACACCTTC. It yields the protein CASSQPGHAVKGYTF.

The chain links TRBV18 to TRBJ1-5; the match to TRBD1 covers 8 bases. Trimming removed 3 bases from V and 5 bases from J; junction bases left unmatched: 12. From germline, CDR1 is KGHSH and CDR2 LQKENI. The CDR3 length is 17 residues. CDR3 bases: TGTGCCAGCTCACCGGATTACCTTACAGGGGGTGATCAGCCCCAGCATTTT. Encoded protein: CASSPDYLTGGDQPQHF.

The CDR3 loop reads CASSFGYGGPSYNEQFF. CDR3 nucleotide sequence: TGTGCCAGCAGCTTCGGTTACGGGGGGCCGTCTTACAATGAGCAGTTCTTC. The rearrangement joins TRBV5-4 to TRBJ2-1, with D perhaps matching TRBD2 (7 bases). The CDR3 runs to 17 residues. Per the germline V gene, CDR1 is SGHNT and CDR2 is YYREEE (reference sequence). Trimming left V 2 bases short and J 4 bases short, with 19 bases between.

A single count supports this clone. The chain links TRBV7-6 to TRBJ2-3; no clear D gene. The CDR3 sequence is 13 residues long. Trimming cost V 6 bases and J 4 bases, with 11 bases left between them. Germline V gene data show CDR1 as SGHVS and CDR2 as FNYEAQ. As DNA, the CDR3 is TGTGCCAGCAGTCCTAGTTGGTCAGATACGCAGTATTTT. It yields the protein CASSPSWSDTQYF.